The rows below give T cell receptor beta chains drawn from one sample of a study of CD8+ T cells in alopecia areata. The protocol was immunoSEQ multiplex PCR, while the TCRdb copy is restricted to in-frame clones and leaves out a portion. The sample has fewer than 250,000 clones, 50% to 70% seen once; the top ten hold approximately 0.45%. The sample here was CD4+ T cells sorted from blood, taken at week 0. These receptors originate from a human donor with alopecia areata. Both conserved end residues are part of each CDR3. The order of the fields is V gene, J gene, D gene, CDR3 protein. The D gene is left open where the match is weak.

TRBV19	TRBJ1-4	TRBD1	CASRLIPGQGNEKLFF
TRBV6-5	TRBJ2-7	TRBD1	CASSYSGQGGPYEQYF
TRBV5-1	TRBJ2-5	TRBD1	CASSGPGTGETQYF
TRBV6-5	TRBJ2-1	.	CASSYQSGFINEQFF
TRBV2	TRBJ2-1	TRBD2	CASSQWSGRANEQFF
TRBV30	TRBJ2-5	.	CAWSTGVGTQYF
TRBV6-5	TRBJ1-5	.	CASSFGQPQHF
TRBV28	TRBJ2-7	.	CASSPGPYEQYF
TRBV28	TRBJ2-7	TRBD1	CASRTTGTGIYEQYF
TRBV6-5	TRBJ2-2	.	CASSFGHTGELFF
TRBV18	TRBJ2-1	.	CASSPGDGYNEQFF
TRBV6-6	TRBJ2-7	.	CASSYSSSNYEQYF
TRBV25-1	TRBJ1-6	.	CASRRGTDSPLHF